The 18 T cell receptor beta chains in this list originate from one sample, sequenced in a study of cytomegalovirus exposure and HLA in healthy donors. The PCR ran on 60 Vbeta and 13 Jbeta primers. Here immunoSEQ multiplex PCR was the method, and the copy in TCRdb shows in-frame clones only, minus some. The table records about 96,000 clones, 65% to 85% of them present only once. Sequenced input: PBMCs. These receptors were taken from a man aged 25-40 years in good health and CMV-seronegative.

Here the CDR3 reads CASSRGTGGHYEQYF. CDR3 nucleotides: TGTGCCAGCAGCCGTGGGACAGGGGGCCACTACGAGCAGTACTTC. The V gene is TRBV5-6, the J gene TRBJ2-7, with 12 bases identical to TRBD1. Per germline, CDR1 SGHDT and CDR2 YYEEEE. CDR3 size: 15 residues. Trimming at V came to 4 bases and at J to 3 bases, leaving 5 bases not matched to a gene.

The gene calls are TRBV18 and TRBJ1-3; D is unresolved. Trimming stripped 5 bases from V and 0 bases from J, with 14 bases between. Germline CDR1 and CDR2: KGHSH and LQKENI. The CDR3 length is 16 residues. In nucleotides, the CDR3 is TGTGCCAGCTCATTGGCGCCAGCGATCTCTGGAAACACCATATATTTT. It yields the protein CASSLAPAISGNTIYF.

This clone has a single count. The chain employs TRBV6-1 and TRBJ1-5; D is unclear. Trimming shortened V by 7 bases and J by 8 bases, and 15 bases separated the two germline ends. Germline-derived CDR1 and CDR2 are MNHNS and SASEGT. This CDR3 has 13 residues. DNA for the CDR3: TGTGCCAGCAAGGAGGCGTTGAGGGAGCCCCAGCATTTT. Translation: CASKEALREPQHF.

The chain links TRBV2 to TRBJ2-3; 11 bases fit TRBD2. The CDR3 spans 17 residues. The germline V gene encodes CDR1 SNHLY and CDR2 FYNNEI. V was clipped by 6 bases and J by 0 bases; unmatched bases: 8. The CDR3 reads CASRAILAGASTDTQYF. In DNA, the CDR3 is TGTGCCAGCAGGGCTATACTAGCGGGGGCGAGCACAGATACGCAGTATTTT.

The chain recombines TRBV11-3 with TRBJ1-2, with TRBD1 identical over 9 bases. Germline V CDR1 and CDR2: SGHNT, YENEEA. Trimming removed 5 bases from V and 3 bases from J; junction bases left unmatched: 10. This CDR3 spans 16 amino acids. In nucleotides, the CDR3 is TGTGCCAGCAGCCGAGGACAGGGGACCTTTGACTATGGCTACACCTTC. Encoded protein: CASSRGQGTFDYGYTF.

The chain recombines TRBV29-1 with TRBJ2-7, with TRBD2 identical over 11 bases. The junction had 13 bases not matched to a gene; V was cut back by 4 bases and J by 2 bases. CDR1 and CDR2 from the germline V gene are SQVTM and ANQGSEA. This CDR3 has 17 residues. The CDR3 reads CSVATSGGATLTYEQYF. The CDR3 DNA is TGCAGCGTTGCCACTAGCGGGGGCGCTACATTAACCTACGAGCAGTACTTC.

The chain has TRBV2 and TRBJ2-7, with TRBD1 as a possible D gene (6 bases). Germline V gives CDR1 SNHLY, CDR2 FYNNEI. This CDR3 region has 14 residues. V was clipped by 1 base and J by 1 base, with 8 bases between them. CDR3 nucleotides: TGTGCCAGCAGTGAAGACAGGGTTTCCTACGAGCAGTACTTC. It encodes CASSEDRVSYEQYF.

The chain combines TRBV29-1 with TRBJ2-5; the match to TRBD2 covers 9 bases. The V and J ends lost 6 bases and 5 bases, in that order; junction bases with no gene match: 7. This CDR3 contains 13 residues. Germline CDR1 is SQVTM and CDR2 is ANQGSEA. CDR3 amino acids: CSVISGGPETQYF. The CDR3 DNA reads TGCAGCGTCATCAGCGGGGGGCCGGAGACCCAGTACTTC.

This chain uses TRBV27 with TRBJ1-4, with a tentative D call TRBD1 (6 bases). The CDR3 has 14 residues. V gave up 5 bases and J gave up 3 bases, with 10 bases separating them. The germline V gene has CDR1 MNHEY and CDR2 SMNVEV (reference sequence). CDR3 DNA: TGTGCCAGCAGTCAGGGGTTGGCTAATGAAAAACTGTTTTTT. Protein sequence: CASSQGLANEKLFF.

The chain has TRBV5-1 and TRBJ1-2; D is unresolved. Per germline, CDR1 SGHRS and CDR2 YFSETQ. V was clipped by 0 bases and J by 1 base, with 10 bases between them. The CDR3 consists of 15 residues. CDR3 sequence (DNA): TGCGCCAGCAGCTTGGGACCCGAGGGTAACTATGGCTACACCTTC. It yields the protein CASSLGPEGNYGYTF.

The chain carries TRBV7-9 and TRBJ2-2, with TRBD1 matching 8 bases. The CDR3 extends over 16 amino acids. Germline CDR1 reads SEHNR; CDR2 reads FQNEAQ (reference sequence). V lost 5 bases to trimming and J lost 3 bases; unmatched junction nucleotides: 8. CDR3 DNA sequence: TGTGCCAGCAGCCCGACGGACAGGGCGGACACCGGGGAGCTGTTTTTT. This encodes CASSPTDRADTGELFF. The entire variable domain, with the rest obtained from reference TRBV7-9 and TRBJ2-2, is as follows: DTGVSQNPRHKITKRGQNVTFRCDPISEHNRLYWYRQTLGQGPEFLTYFQNEAQLEKSRLLSDRFSAERPKGSFSTLEIQRTEQGDSAMYLCASSPTDRADTGELFFGEGSRLTVL.

This chain joins TRBV6-6 and TRBJ2-1, with D unresolved. Trimming cost V 1 base and J 4 bases, with 14 bases left between them. Per germline, CDR1 MNHNY and CDR2 SVGAGI (reference sequence). The CDR3 runs 16 residues. DNA for the CDR3: TGTGCCAGCAGTTACTTCCAGCAGCGAGATTACAATGAGCAGTTCTTC. The encoded protein is CASSYFQQRDYNEQFF.

This chain joins TRBV5-8 and TRBJ2-3; 8 bases are shared with TRBD2. The CDR3 is 15 residues long. J gave up 5 bases and V 4 bases, and 9 bases lay outside the gene matches. Per germline, CDR1 SGHTS and CDR2 YDEGEE. CDR3 protein: CASSMRGASVDTQYF. CDR3 coding DNA: TGTGCCAGCAGCATGCGGGGGGCCTCGGTAGATACGCAGTATTTT.

This rearrangement joins TRBV7-8 to TRBJ2-5, with D tentatively TRBD2 (5 bases). Trimming shortened V by 1 base and J by 4 bases, and 13 bases separated the two germline ends. There are 15 residues in the CDR3. CDR1 is SGHVS, CDR2 FQNEAQ, per germline. This CDR3 is CASSLGRYDGETQYF. DNA of the CDR3: TGTGCCAGCAGCTTAGGGAGGTACGACGGAGAGACCCAGTACTTC.

This chain connects TRBV7-2 to TRBJ2-1; possible D gene TRBD1, 5 bases. Deletions cut 1 base from V and 7 bases from J, with 14 bases between. The germline V gene has CDR1 SGHTA and CDR2 FQGNSA. The CDR3 covers 15 residues. The DNA of the CDR3 is TGTGCCAGCAGCTTAGTAGCCAACCCAGGGAATGAGCAGTTCTTC. This gives the protein CASSLVANPGNEQFF. The full variable domain, rest sourced from reference TRBV7-2 and TRBJ2-1, is GAGVSQSPSNKVTEKGKDVELRCDPISGHTALYWYRQSLGQGLEFLIYFQGNSAPDKSGLPSDRFSAERTGGSVSTLTIQRTQQEDSAVYLCASSLVANPGNEQFFGPGTRLTVL.

The chain joins TRBV10-3 to TRBJ2-1, with a possible D match to TRBD2 (5 bases). The V gene lost 8 bases and the J gene lost 8 bases, with 19 bases spanning the gap. Germline CDR1 is ENHRY and CDR2 is SYGVKD. CDR3 size: 14 residues. The CDR3 bases are TGTGCCATCGGTTCGACATTCCGAGGGTATGAGCAGTTCTTC. Protein sequence: CAIGSTFRGYEQFF.

This chain joins TRBV11-2 and TRBJ1-2; possible D gene TRBD1, 5 bases. V lost 5 bases to trimming and J lost 1 base, with 11 bases between them. Germline CDR1 and CDR2: SGHAT and FQNNGV. The CDR3 is 14 residues long. The DNA of the CDR3 is TGTGCCAGCAGCCCTCAAGGGGATAACTATGGCTACACCTTC. Amino acids: CASSPQGDNYGYTF.

The rearrangement uses TRBV6-1 and TRBJ2-1; 10 bases fit TRBD2. This CDR3 has 15 residues. Trimming took 1 base from V and 6 from J; bases not matched to a gene: 3. Germline assignment: CDR1 MNHNS and CDR2 SASEGT. This CDR3 is CASSEEAGGPNEQFF. Here the CDR3 DNA reads TGTGCCAGCAGTGAAGAAGCGGGGGGGCCCAATGAGCAGTTCTTC.